This T cell receptor (beta chain) was profiled in a study of T cells in Graves' hyperthyroidism and ophthalmopathy. Findings and limits, study-wide: In validation, the model predicted ophthalmopathy. These predictions came a median roughly 6 months before onset.

This clonotype was counted ten times or more. The antigen is not known. Amplified TCR beta CDR3 regions derived from RNA transcripts. RT-PCR in the first round (using the HTBI primer set) targeted the TCR CDR3. MiXCR, run by TCRdb on the multiplex PCR reads, gives a single entry per CDR3 protein. Altogether 700,000 or so distinct CDR3 sequences are present, roughly 15% being singletons, with the ten largest covering 12%. Trimming removed 0 bases from V and 1 base from J, with 10 bases in between. This CDR3 region has 14 residues. CDR1 and CDR2 (germline): DFQATT, SNEGSKA (reference sequence). Diagnostic assessment was based on clinical symptoms, serum thyroxine and TRAb, thyroid ultrasound and orbital computed tomography.

V and J are TRBV20-1 and TRBJ2-7; D is possibly TRBD1 or TRBD2 (5 bases each). The sequence came from a woman between 45 and 60 years old with Graves' ophthalmopathy. The specimen was blood. The CDR3 DNA is TGCAGTGCTAGAGACAGGGAGTGGTCCTACGAGCAGTACTTC. It codes for CSARDREWSYEQYF.